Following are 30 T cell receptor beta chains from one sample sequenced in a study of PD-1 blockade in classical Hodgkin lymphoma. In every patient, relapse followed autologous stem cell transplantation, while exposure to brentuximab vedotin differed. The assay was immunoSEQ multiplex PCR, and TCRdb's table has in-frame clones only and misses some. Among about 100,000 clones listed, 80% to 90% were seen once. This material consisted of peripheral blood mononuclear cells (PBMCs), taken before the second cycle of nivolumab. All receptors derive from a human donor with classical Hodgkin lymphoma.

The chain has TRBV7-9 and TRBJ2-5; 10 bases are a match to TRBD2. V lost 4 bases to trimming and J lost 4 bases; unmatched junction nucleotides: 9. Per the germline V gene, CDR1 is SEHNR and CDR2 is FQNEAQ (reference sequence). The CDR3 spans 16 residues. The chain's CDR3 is CASSSSLAGVGETQYF. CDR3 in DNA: TGTGCCAGCAGCTCATCCCTAGCGGGAGTTGGAGAGACCCAGTACTTC.

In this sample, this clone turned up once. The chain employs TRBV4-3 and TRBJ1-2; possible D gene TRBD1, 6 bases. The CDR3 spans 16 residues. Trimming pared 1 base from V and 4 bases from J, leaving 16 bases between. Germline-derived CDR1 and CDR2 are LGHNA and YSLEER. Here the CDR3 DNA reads TGCGCCAGCAGCCAAGGACGGGGGCAGCCGAGCTATGGCTACACCTTC. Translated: CASSQGRGQPSYGYTF.

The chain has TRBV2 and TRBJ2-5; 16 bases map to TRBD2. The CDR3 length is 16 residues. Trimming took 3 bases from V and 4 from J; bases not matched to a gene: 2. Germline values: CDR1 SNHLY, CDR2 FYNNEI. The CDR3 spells CASSEGLAGGRETQYF. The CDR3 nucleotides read TGTGCCAGCAGTGAGGGACTAGCGGGAGGGAGAGAGACCCAGTACTTC.

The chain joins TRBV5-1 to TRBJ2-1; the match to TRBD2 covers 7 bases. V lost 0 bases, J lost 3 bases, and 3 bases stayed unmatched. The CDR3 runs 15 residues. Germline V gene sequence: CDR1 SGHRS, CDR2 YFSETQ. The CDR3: CASSLAAGDYNEQFF. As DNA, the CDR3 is TGCGCCAGCAGCTTGGCGGCGGGAGACTACAATGAGCAGTTCTTC.

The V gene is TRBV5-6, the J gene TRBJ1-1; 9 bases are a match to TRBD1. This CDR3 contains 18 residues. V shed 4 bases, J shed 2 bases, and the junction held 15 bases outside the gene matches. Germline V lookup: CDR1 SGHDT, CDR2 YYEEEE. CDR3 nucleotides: TGTGCCAGCAGCGGCACAGGGGGCTACTCTTACTTTAACACTGAAGCTTTCTTT. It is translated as CASSGTGGYSYFNTEAFF.

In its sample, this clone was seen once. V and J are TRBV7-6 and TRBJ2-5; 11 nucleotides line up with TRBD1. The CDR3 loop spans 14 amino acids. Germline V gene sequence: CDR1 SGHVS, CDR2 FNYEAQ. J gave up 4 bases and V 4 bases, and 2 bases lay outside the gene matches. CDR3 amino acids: CASSWGTGGETQYF. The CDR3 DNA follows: TGTGCCAGCAGCTGGGGGACAGGGGGAGAGACCCAGTACTTC.

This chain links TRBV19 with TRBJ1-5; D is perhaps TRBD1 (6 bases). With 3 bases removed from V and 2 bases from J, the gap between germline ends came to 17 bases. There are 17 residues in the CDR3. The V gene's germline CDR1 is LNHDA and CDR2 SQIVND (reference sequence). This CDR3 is CASSISPGGAGNQPQHF. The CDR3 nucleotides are TGTGCCAGTAGTATTTCCCCGGGGGGCGCGGGCAATCAGCCCCAGCATTTT.

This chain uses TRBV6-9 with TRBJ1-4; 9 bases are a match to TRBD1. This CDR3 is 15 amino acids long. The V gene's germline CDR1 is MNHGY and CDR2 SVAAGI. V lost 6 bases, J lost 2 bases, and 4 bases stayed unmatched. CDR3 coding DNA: TGTGCCAGCAGGGGGACAGGGTGCACTAATGAAAAACTGTTTTTT. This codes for CASRGTGCTNEKLFF.

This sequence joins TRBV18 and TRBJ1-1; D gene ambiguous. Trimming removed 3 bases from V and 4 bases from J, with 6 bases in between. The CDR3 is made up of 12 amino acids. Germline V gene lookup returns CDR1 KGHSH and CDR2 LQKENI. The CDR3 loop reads CASSPRATEAFF. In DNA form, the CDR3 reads TGTGCCAGCTCACCTCGTGCCACTGAAGCTTTCTTT. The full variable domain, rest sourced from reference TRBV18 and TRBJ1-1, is NAGVMQNPRHLVRRRGQEARLRCSPMKGHSHVYWYRQLPEEGLKFMVYLQKENIIDESGMPKERFSAEFPKEGPSILRIQQVVRGDSAAYFCASSPRATEAFFGQGTRLTVV.

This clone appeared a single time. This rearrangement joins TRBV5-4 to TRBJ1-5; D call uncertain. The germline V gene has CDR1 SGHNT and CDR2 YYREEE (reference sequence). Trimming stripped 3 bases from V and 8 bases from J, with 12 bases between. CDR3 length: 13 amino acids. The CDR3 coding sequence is TGTGCCAGCAGCTCGGGAGGTGGAAAGCCCCAGCATTTT. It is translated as CASSSGGGKPQHF.

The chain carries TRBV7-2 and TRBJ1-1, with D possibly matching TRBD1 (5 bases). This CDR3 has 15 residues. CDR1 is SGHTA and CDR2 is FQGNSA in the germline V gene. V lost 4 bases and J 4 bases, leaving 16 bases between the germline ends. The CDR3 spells CASSSLALGGTEAFF. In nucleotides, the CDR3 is TGTGCCAGCAGCTCCCTCGCCCTCGGGGGCACTGAAGCTTTCTTT.

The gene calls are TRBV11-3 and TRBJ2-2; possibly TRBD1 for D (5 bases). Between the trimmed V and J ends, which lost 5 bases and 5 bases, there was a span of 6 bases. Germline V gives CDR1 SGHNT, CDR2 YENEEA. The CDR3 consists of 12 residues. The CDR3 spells CASSKGTGELFF. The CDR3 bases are TGTGCCAGCAGCAAGGGGACCGGGGAGCTGTTTTTT.

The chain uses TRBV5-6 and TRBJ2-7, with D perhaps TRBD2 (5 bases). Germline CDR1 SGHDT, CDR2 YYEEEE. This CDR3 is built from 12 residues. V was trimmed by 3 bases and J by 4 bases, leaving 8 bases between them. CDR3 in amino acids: CASSSGLYEQYF. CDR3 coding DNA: TGTGCCAGCAGCTCCGGACTGTACGAGCAGTACTTC.

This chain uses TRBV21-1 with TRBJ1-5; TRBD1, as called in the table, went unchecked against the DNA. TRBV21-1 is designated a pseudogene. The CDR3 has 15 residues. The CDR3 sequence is CASRGQGEYLQPQHF. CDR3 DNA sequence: TGTGCCAGCAGGGGACAGGGAGAGTACCTTCAGCCCCAGCATTTT.

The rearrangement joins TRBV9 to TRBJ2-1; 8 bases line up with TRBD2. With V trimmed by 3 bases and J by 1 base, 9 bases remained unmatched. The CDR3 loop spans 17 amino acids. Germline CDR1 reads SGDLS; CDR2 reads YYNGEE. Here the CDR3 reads CASSATTGGSSYNEQFF. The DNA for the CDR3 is TGTGCCAGCAGCGCGACGACGGGGGGGTCATCCTACAATGAGCAGTTCTTC.

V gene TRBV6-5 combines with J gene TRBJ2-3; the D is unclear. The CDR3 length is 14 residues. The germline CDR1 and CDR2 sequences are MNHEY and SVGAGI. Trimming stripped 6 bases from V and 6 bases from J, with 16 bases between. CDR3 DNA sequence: TGTGCCAGCAGGGGCCATAGGTTTTTGGATACGCAGTATTTT. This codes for CASRGHRFLDTQYF.

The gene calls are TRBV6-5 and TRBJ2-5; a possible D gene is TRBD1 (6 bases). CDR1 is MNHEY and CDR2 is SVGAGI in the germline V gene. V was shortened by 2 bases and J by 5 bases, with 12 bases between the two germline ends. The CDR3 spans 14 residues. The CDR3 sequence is CASSYVGAPETQYF. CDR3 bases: TGTGCCAGCAGTTACGTGGGGGCGCCGGAGACCCAGTACTTC.

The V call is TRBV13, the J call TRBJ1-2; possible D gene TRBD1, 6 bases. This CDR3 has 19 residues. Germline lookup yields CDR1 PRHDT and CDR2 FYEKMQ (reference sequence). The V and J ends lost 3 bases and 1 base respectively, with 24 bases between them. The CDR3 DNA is TGTGCCAGCAGCTTTTGGGGGGCGGGCGCTGTTGTCGGTAACTATGGCTACACCTTC. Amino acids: CASSFWGAGAVVGNYGYTF.

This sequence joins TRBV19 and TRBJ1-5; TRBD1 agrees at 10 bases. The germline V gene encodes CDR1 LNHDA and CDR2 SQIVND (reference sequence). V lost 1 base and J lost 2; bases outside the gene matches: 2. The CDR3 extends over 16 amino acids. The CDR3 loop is CASSIGDRGGNQPQHF. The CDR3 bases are TGTGCCAGTAGTATAGGGGACAGGGGAGGCAATCAGCCCCAGCATTTT. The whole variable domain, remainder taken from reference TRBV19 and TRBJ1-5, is DGGITQSPKYLFRKEGQNVTLSCEQNLNHDAMYWYRQDPGQGLRLIYYSQIVNDFQKGDIAEGYSVSREKKESFPLTVTSAQKNPTAFYLCASSIGDRGGNQPQHFGDGTRLSIL.

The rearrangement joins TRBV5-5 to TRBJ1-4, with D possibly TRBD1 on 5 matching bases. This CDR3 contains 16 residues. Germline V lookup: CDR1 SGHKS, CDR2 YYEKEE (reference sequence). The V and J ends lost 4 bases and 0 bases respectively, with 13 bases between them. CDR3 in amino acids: CASSVVGGATNEKLFF. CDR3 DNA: TGTGCCAGCAGCGTGGTGGGGGGAGCAACTAATGAAAAACTGTTTTTT.

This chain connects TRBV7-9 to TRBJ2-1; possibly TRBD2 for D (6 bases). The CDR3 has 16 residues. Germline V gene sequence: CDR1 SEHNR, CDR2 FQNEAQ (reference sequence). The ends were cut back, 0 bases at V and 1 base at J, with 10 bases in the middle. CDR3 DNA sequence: TGTGCCAGCAGCTTAGCCCGCGGGGTGTCCTACAATGAGCAGTTCTTC. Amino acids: CASSLARGVSYNEQFF.

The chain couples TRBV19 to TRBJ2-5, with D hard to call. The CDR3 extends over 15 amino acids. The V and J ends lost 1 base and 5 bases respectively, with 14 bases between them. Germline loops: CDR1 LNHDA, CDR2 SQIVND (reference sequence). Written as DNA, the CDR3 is TGTGCCAGTAGTATAGCTTCCGGACCATCCGAGACCCAGTACTTC. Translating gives CASSIASGPSETQYF. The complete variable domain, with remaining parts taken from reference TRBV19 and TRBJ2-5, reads DGGITQSPKYLFRKEGQNVTLSCEQNLNHDAMYWYRQDPGQGLRLIYYSQIVNDFQKGDIAEGYSVSREKKESFPLTVTSAQKNPTAFYLCASSIASGPSETQYFGPGTRLLVL.

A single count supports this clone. CDR3 sequence reads: CSVGWGGTTDTQYF. Here the CDR3 DNA reads TGCAGCGTTGGGTGGGGCGGGACCACAGATACGCAGTATTTT. This chain joins TRBV29-1 and TRBJ2-3; the D gene is possibly TRBD2 (6 bases). V shed 4 bases and J shed 2 bases, with 13 bases lying between them. Germline values: CDR1 SQVTM, CDR2 ANQGSEA. This CDR3 has 14 residues.

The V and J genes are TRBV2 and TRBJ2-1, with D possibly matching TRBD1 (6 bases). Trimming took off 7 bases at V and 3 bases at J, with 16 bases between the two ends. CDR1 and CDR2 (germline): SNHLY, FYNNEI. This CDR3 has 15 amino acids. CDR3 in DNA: TGTGCCAGCACCCCGACAGGTGGAATCTACAATGAGCAGTTCTTC. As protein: CASTPTGGIYNEQFF. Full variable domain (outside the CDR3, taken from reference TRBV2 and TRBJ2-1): EPEVTQTPSHQVTQMGQEVILRCVPISNHLYFYWYRQILGQKVEFLVSFYNNEISEKSEIFDDQFSVERPDGSNFTLKIRSTKLEDSAMYFCASTPTGGIYNEQFFGPGTRLTVL.

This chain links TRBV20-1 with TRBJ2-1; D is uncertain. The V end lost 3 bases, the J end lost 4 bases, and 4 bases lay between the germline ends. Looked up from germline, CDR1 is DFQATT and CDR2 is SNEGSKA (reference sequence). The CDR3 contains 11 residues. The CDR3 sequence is CSASLYNEQFF. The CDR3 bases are TGCAGTGCTAGTTTGTACAATGAGCAGTTCTTC.

The CDR3 DNA reads TGTGCCAGCAGCTTGGTGGAGGTTAGCAAGAGCACAGATACGCAGTATTTT. It encodes CASSLVEVSKSTDTQYF. The chain combines TRBV5-8 with TRBJ2-3, with D tentatively TRBD2 (5 bases). Germline CDR1 reads SGHTS; CDR2 reads YDEGEE. This CDR3 is built from 17 residues. Trimming took 0 bases from V and 0 from J, leaving 14 bases between them.

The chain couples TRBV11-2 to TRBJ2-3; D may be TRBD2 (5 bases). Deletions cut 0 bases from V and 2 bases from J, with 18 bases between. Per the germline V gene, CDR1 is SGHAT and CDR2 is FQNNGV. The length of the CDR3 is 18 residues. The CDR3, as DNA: TGTGCCAGCAGCTTAGATTTCCTGGCTAGCCAAACCACAGATACGCAGTATTTT. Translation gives CASSLDFLASQTTDTQYF.

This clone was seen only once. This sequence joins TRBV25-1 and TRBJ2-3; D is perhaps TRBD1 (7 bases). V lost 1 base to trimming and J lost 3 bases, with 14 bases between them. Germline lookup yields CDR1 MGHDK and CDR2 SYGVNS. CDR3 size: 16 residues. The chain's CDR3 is CASSELGRGRTDTQYF. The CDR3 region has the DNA TGTGCCAGCAGTGAATTGGGCAGGGGGAGGACAGATACGCAGTATTTT.

The CDR3 nucleotides are TGTGCCACCCGTCGGCAGGCAGATAGCAATCAGCCCCAGCATTTT. Translation gives CATRRQADSNQPQHF. The rearrangement joins TRBV10-3 to TRBJ1-5; D is uncertain. The CDR3 runs to 15 residues. Between the trimmed V and J ends, which lost 10 bases and 0 bases, there was a span of 16 bases. Germline V gene lookup returns CDR1 ENHRY and CDR2 SYGVKD.

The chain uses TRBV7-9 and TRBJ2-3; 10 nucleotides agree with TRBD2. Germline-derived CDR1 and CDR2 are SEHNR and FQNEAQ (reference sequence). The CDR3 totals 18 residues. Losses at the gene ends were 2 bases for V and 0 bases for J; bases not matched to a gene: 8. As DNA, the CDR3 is TGTGCCAGCAGCTTACACCCCACTAGCGGGGCTAGCACAGATACGCAGTATTTT. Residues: CASSLHPTSGASTDTQYF. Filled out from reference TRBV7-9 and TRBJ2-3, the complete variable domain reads DTGVSQNPRHKITKRGQNVTFRCDPISEHNRLYWYRQTLGQGPEFLTYFQNEAQLEKSRLLSDRFSAERPKGSFSTLEIQRTEQGDSAMYLCASSLHPTSGASTDTQYFGPGTRLTVL.